Below, one TCR beta chain is given with its context. Germline CDR1 SGHTA, CDR2 FQGNSA. The V and J ends lost 2 bases and 5 bases respectively, with 18 bases between them. This CDR3 is 16 amino acids long. The sample is drawn from a study of Graves' ophthalmopathy and Graves' hyperthyroidism. Amplified TCR beta CDR3 regions were obtained using RNA transcripts as template. A first-round RT-PCR used HTBI primers, followed by a second-round multiplex PCR. TCRdb processed the multiplex PCR reads anew with MiXCR; each CDR3 protein has one entry. The sample contains more than 150,000 distinct CDR3 sequences, 37% of which appear only once.

The gene calls are TRBV7-2 and TRBJ2-5; tentatively, D is TRBD2 (7 bases). This clonotype was obtained from a woman aged 40 to 50 with Graves' ophthalmopathy. The sample comprised peripheral blood. In nucleotides, the CDR3 is TGTGCCAGCAGCTTATTGCGGGGGCCGGCTGGGGAGACCCAGTACTTC. Translating it yields CASSLLRGPAGETQYF.